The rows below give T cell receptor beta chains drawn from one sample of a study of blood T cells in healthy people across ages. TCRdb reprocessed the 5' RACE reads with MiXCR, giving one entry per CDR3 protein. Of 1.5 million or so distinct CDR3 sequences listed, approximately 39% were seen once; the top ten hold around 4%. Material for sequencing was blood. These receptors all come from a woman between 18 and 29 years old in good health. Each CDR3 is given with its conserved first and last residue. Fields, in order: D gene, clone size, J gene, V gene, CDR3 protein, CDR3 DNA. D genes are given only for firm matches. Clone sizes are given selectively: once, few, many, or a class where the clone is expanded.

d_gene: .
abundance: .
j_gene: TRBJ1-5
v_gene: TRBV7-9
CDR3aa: CASSKGGRQPQHF
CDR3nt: TGTGCCAGCAGCAAGGGGGGCCGGCAGCCCCAGCATTTT

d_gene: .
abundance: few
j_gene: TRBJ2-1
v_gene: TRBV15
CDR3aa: CATSRAVLSLGSNEQFF
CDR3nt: TGTGCCACCAGCAGAGCTGTCCTTAGCCTCGGGTCCAATGAGCAGTTCTTC

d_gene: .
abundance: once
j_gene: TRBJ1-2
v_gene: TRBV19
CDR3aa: CASSWDKIYGYTF
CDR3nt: TGTGCCAGTAGTTGGGACAAGATCTATGGCTACACCTTC

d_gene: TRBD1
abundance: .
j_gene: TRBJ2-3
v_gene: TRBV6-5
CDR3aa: CASSADRSSDTQYF
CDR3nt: TGTGCCAGCAGTGCGGACAGGAGCAGTGATACGCAGTATTTT

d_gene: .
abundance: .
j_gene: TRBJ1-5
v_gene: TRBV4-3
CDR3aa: CASSQDPKGRQPQHF
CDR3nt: TGCGCCAGCAGCCAGGACCCGAAAGGGCGTCAGCCCCAGCATTTT

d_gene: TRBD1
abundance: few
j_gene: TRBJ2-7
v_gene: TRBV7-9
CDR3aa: CASSLVGGTGPYEQYF
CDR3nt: TGTGCCAGCAGCTTAGTAGGGGGGACAGGGCCTTACGAGCAGTACTTC

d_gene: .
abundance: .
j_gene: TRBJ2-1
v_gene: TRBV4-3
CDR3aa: CASSQDWGVAYNEQFF
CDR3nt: TGCGCCAGCAGCCAAGACTGGGGGGTCGCCTACAATGAGCAGTTCTTC

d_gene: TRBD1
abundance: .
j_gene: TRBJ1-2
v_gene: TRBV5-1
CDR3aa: CASSPGLTGNYGYTF
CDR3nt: TGCGCCAGCAGCCCCGGACTGACAGGGAACTATGGCTACACCTTC

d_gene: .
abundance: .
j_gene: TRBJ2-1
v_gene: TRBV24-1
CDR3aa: CATSEFGLPPGNEQFF
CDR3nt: TGTGCCACCAGTGAATTTGGTCTACCCCCGGGTAATGAGCAGTTCTTC

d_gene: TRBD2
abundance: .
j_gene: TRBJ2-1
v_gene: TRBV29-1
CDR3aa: CSVGGTSGRRLSSYNEQFF
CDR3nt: TGCAGCGTTGGCGGGACTAGCGGGAGGCGTCTCAGCTCCTACAATGAGCAGTTCTTC

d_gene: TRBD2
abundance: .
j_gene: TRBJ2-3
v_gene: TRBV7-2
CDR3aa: CASSWGIAGGRDTQYF
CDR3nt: TGTGCCAGCAGCTGGGGCATAGCGGGGGGTCGGGATACGCAGTATTTT

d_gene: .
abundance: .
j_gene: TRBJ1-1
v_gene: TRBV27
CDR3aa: CASRVSMNTEAFF
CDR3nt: TGTGCCAGCAGAGTATCCATGAACACTGAAGCTTTCTTT

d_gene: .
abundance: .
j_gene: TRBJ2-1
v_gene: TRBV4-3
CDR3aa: CASSQDLAPHNEQFF
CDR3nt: TGCGCCAGCAGCCAAGATCTTGCCCCCCACAATGAGCAGTTCTTC

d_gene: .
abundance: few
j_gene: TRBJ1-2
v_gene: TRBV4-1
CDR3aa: CASSQVAGSYGYTF
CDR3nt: TGCGCCAGCAGCCAAGTGGCGGGCTCCTATGGCTACACCTTC

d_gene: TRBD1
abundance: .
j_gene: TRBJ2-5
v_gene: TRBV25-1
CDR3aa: CASSNIGGAETQYF
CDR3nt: TGTGCCAGCAGTAACATAGGGGGCGCGGAGACCCAGTACTTC

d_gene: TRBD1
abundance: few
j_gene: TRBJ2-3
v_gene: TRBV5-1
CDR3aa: CASSGTDTDTQYF
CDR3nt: TGCGCCAGCAGCGGGACAGACACAGATACGCAGTATTTT

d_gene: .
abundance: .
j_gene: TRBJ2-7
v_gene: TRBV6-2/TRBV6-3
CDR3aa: CASSLLSTASYEQYF
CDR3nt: TGTGCCAGCAGTTTACTCTCGACAGCCTCCTACGAGCAGTACTTC

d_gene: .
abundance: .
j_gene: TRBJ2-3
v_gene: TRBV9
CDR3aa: CASSVDGSFSDTQYF
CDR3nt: TGTGCCAGCAGCGTAGACGGGAGTTTTTCGGATACGCAGTATTTT

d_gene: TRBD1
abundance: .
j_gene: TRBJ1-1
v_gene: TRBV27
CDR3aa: CASSLSRTGGETEAFF
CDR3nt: TGTGCCAGCAGTTTATCGAGGACAGGGGGCGAAACTGAAGCTTTCTTT

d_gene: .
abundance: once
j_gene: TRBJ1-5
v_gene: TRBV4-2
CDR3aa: CASSQDPTNRVLQPQHF
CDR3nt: TGTGCCAGCAGCCAAGACCCGACGAACAGGGTACTTCAGCCCCAGCATTTT

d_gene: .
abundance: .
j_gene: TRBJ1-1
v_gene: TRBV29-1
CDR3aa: CSVEVLATAFF
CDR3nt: TGCAGCGTTGAAGTCTTGGCAACAGCTTTCTTT

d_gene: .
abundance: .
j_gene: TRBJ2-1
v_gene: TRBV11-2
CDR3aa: CASSLFARDSRNEQFF
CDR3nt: TGTGCCAGCAGCTTATTTGCTCGGGACTCCCGAAATGAGCAGTTCTTC

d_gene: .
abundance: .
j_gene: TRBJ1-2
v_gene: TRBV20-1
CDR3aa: CSASGNGWGDGYTF
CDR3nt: TGCAGTGCTAGTGGGAACGGGTGGGGCGATGGCTACACCTTC

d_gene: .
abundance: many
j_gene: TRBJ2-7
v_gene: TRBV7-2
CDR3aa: CASSSTPYEQYF
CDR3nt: TGTGCCAGCAGCTCAACACCCTACGAGCAGTACTTC

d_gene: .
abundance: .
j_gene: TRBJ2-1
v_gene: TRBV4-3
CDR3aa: CASSPNGGYNEQFF
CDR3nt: TGCGCCAGCAGCCCAAACGGGGGTTACAATGAGCAGTTCTTC

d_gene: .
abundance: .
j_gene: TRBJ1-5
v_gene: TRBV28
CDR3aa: CASSFERQAGNQPQHF
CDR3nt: TGTGCCAGCAGTTTCGAGAGACAGGCAGGCAATCAGCCCCAGCATTTT

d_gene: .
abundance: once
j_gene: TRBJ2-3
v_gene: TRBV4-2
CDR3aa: CASSQEWNGGGDTQYF
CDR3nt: TGTGCCAGCAGCCAAGAATGGAATGGAGGGGGGGATACGCAGTATTTT

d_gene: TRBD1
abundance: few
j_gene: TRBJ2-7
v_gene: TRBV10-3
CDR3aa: CAISDPGTGDPYEQYF
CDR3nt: TGTGCCATCAGTGATCCTGGGACAGGGGATCCCTACGAGCAGTACTTC

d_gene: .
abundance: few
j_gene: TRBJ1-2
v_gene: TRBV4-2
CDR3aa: CASSQPKVGRFGSGYTF
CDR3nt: TGTGCCAGCAGCCAACCCAAAGTGGGGCGGTTTGGGAGCGGCTACACCTTC